Listed below are T cell receptor beta chains from one sample, sequenced in a study of blood T cell repertoires in COVID-19. Profiling relied on immunoSEQ multiplex PCR, and the TCRdb table lists in-frame clones only, not all of them. The data show about 200,000 clones, roughly 80% seen once. Source material: peripheral blood. The origin of the receptors is a woman between 35 and 50 years old with COVID-19, enrolled during active disease. Both conserved end residues are part of each CDR3. The order of the fields is V gene, clone size, J gene, D gene, CDR3 protein, CDR3 DNA. D genes are given only for firm matches. A row's size may be missing; if present it is once, few, many or a size class.

>TRBV19|NA|TRBJ2-1|NA
CASNNRRTTYNEQFF
TGTGCCAGTAATAACAGGAGGACTACATACAATGAGCAGTTCTTC
>TRBV25-1|NA|TRBJ1-5|NA
CASRARGEDQPQHF
TGTGCCAGCAGGGCGCGGGGGGAAGATCAGCCCCAGCATTTT
>TRBV1|NA|TRBJ1-4|NA
CTSSRAGTGVF
TGCACCAGCAGCCGGGCCGGGACAGGGGTTTTT
>TRBV5-1|NA|TRBJ1-2|NA
CASSIAQTNYGYTF
TGCGCCAGCAGCATCGCACAGACTAACTATGGCTACACCTTC
>TRBV18|NA|TRBJ1-5|NA
CASSPRGGQGTLIAIKPQHF
TGTGCCAGCTCACCACGGGGGGGCCAGGGTACTCTTATAGCAATCAAGCCCCAGCATTTT
>TRBV18|NA|TRBJ2-2|NA
CASSPKAGSNTGELFF
TGTGCCAGCTCACCAAAGGCGGGGTCGAACACCGGGGAGCTGTTTTTT
>TRBV18|NA|TRBJ1-4|NA
CASSLKPGHPNKKLFF
TGTGCCAGCTCACTAAAACCGGGACACCCAAATAAAAAACTGTTTTTT
>TRBV5-5|NA|TRBJ2-5|NA
CASSLARGQPSRETQYF
TGTGCCAGCAGCTTGGCCCGCGGGCAGCCGTCCCGAGAGACCCAGTACTTC
>TRBV30|NA|TRBJ1-4|TRBD1
CAWRYSGTANEKLFF
TGTGCCTGGAGGTACTCCGGGACAGCTAATGAAAAACTGTTTTTT
>TRBV6-4|NA|TRBJ1-3|NA
CARGGRITIYF
TGTGCCAGGGGGGGACGGATCACCATATATTTT
>TRBV6-5|NA|TRBJ2-2|NA
CASSYSFRLGELFF
TGTGCCAGCAGTTACTCGTTCAGATTGGGGGAGCTGTTTTTT
>TRBV6-6|few|TRBJ1-6|NA
CASTDSLWSPLHF
TGTGCCAGCACGGACTCCCTTTGGTCACCCCTCCACTTT
>TRBV6-5|many|TRBJ2-1|NA
CANRRPLYNEQFF
TGTGCCAACCGCCGTCCGCTATACAATGAGCAGTTCTTC
>TRBV5-1|NA|TRBJ1-6|TRBD1
CASSLGGQNYSPLHF
TGCGCCAGCAGCCTCGGGGGACAGAATTATTCACCCCTCCACTTT
>TRBV6-1|NA|TRBJ1-2|NA
CASSEMRNNYGYTF
TGTGCCAGCAGTGAAATGAGGAATAACTATGGCTACACCTTC
>TRBV5-1|NA|TRBJ2-3|NA
CASSLTGTETDTQYF
TGCGCCAGCAGCTTGACCGGGACTGAAACAGATACGCAGTATTTT
>TRBV30|NA|TRBJ2-7|NA
CAWSVRGTAAGEQYF
TGTGCCTGGAGTGTTCGCGGGACCGCTGCGGGGGAGCAGTACTTC
>TRBV18|many|TRBJ2-7|NA
CASSPGSPTSYEQYF
TGTGCCAGCTCACCGGGCAGCCCAACCTCCTACGAGCAGTACTTC
>TRBV6-2/TRBV6-3|NA|TRBJ1-1|NA
CASSYGGNTEAFF
TGTGCCAGCAGTTACGGCGGGAACACTGAAGCTTTCTTT
>TRBV6-2/TRBV6-3|NA|TRBJ1-5|NA
CASSYSRGYSNQPQHF
TGTGCCAGCAGTTACTCGAGAGGTTATAGCAATCAGCCCCAGCATTTT
>TRBV2|NA|TRBJ2-1|NA
CASSEEQSSYNEQFF
TGTGCCAGCAGTGAAGAACAGAGCTCCTACAATGAGCAGTTCTTC
>TRBV7-6|NA|TRBJ1-2|TRBD1
CASSLGTGEGYTF
TGTGCCAGCAGCTTGGGGACAGGGGAAGGCTACACCTTC
>TRBV3-1/TRBV3-2|NA|TRBJ1-2|NA
CASSQGTGIKSGTF
TGTGCCAGCAGCCAAGGAACAGGGATAAAGTCCGGGACCTTC
>TRBV4-1|NA|TRBJ2-1|TRBD2
CASSQSSGSDTYNEQFF
TGCGCCAGCAGCCAATCTAGCGGGAGTGACACCTACAATGAGCAGTTCTTC
>TRBV14|NA|TRBJ1-1|TRBD1
CASSPLGRGPYTEAFF
TGTGCCAGCAGCCCCCTGGGCAGGGGGCCGTACACTGAAGCTTTCTTT
>TRBV10-3|NA|TRBJ2-1|TRBD2
CAISTGPGTSGSSSYNEQFF
TGTGCCATCAGTACGGGACCCGGGACTAGCGGGAGTTCGTCCTACAATGAGCAGTTCTTC
>TRBV30|NA|TRBJ1-4|NA
CAWQGSPEKLFF
TGTGCCTGGCAGGGATCACCCGAAAAACTGTTTTTT
>TRBV27|NA|TRBJ2-6|NA
CASSRAGANVLTF
TGTGCCAGCAGCCGGGCTGGGGCCAACGTCCTGACTTTC
>TRBV7-8|NA|TRBJ2-1|TRBD2
CASRAGLYNEQFF
TGTGCCAGCAGGGCGGGACTATACAATGAGCAGTTCTTC
>TRBV2|few|TRBJ2-7|TRBD1
CASRAGTVGIWQYF
TGTGCCAGCAGGGCCGGGACAGTTGGTATTTGGCAGTACTTC
>TRBV18|NA|TRBJ1-2|TRBD1
CASSPSGTGYGYTF
TGTGCCAGCTCCCCGTCGGGGACAGGGTACGGCTACACCTTC
>TRBV2|NA|TRBJ2-1|NA
CASRDGGAPYNEQFF
TGTGCCAGCAGGGATGGTGGGGCCCCCTACAATGAGCAGTTCTTC
>TRBV5-1|once|TRBJ2-1|TRBD2
CASRREGSYNEQFF
TGCGCCAGCAGAAGGGAGGGTTCCTACAATGAGCAGTTCTTC
>TRBV5-1|NA|TRBJ1-1|TRBD1
CASSLDRGAMNTEAFF
TGCGCCAGCAGCTTGGACAGGGGCGCCATGAACACTGAAGCTTTCTTT
>TRBV7-6|NA|TRBJ2-1|TRBD1
CASSPRGSSYNEQFF
TGTGCCAGCAGCCCCAGGGGGTCCTCCTACAATGAGCAGTTCTTC
>TRBV4-1|NA|TRBJ1-5|NA
CASSQDRGTLTRNQPQHF
TGCGCCAGCAGCCAAGACCGGGGGACTCTAACTCGCAATCAGCCCCAGCATTTT
>TRBV2|NA|TRBJ1-2|TRBD1
CASSEEGQGAGYTF
TGTGCCAGCAGTGAAGAGGGACAGGGGGCGGGCTACACCTTC
>TRBV6-5|NA|TRBJ1-2|NA
CASSYSGIKTEGGYTF
TGTGCCAGCAGTTATTCCGGGATCAAAACGGAGGGTGGCTACACCTTC
>TRBV24-1|NA|TRBJ2-7|TRBD1
CAIQTGNEQYF
TGTGCCATACAGACAGGGAACGAGCAGTACTTC
>TRBV10-1|few|TRBJ1-1|NA
CASSPRGWDTEAFF
TGCGCCAGCAGCCCCAGGGGCTGGGACACTGAAGCTTTCTTT
>TRBV9|NA|TRBJ2-3|TRBD2
CASSPLGLAGLSTDTQYF
TGTGCCAGCAGCCCCTTGGGACTAGCGGGGCTTAGCACAGATACGCAGTATTTT
>TRBV2|once|TRBJ2-1|TRBD1
CASRDRSYNEQFF
TGTGCCAGCCGGGACAGGTCCTACAATGAGCAGTTCTTC
>TRBV11-2|NA|TRBJ1-4|NA
CASSYRQTNEKLFF
TGTGCCAGCAGTTACCGACAGACTAATGAAAAACTGTTTTTT
>TRBV5-1|NA|TRBJ2-2|NA
CASSQNTGELFF
TGCGCCAGCAGCCAGAACACCGGGGAGCTGTTTTTT
>TRBV11-2|NA|TRBJ2-5|NA
CASRTARGRGETQYF
TGTGCCAGCCGAACAGCCCGAGGGCGGGGAGAGACCCAGTACTTC
>TRBV5-1|once|TRBJ2-7|NA
CASSSLGYEQYF
TGCGCCAGCAGCTCCCTCGGCTACGAGCAGTACTTC
>TRBV5-3|NA|TRBJ2-2|TRBD1
CARSSNLIGADRADTGELFF
TGTGCCAGAAGCTCCAACTTAATCGGCGCAGACAGGGCCGACACCGGGGAGCTGTTTTTT
>TRBV18|NA|TRBJ1-5|TRBD1
CASSHPDRAGQPQHF
TGTGCCAGCTCTCATCCCGACAGGGCGGGCCAGCCCCAGCATTTT
>TRBV5-4|NA|TRBJ2-2|TRBD2
CASSLAGGLAGAGELFF
TGTGCCAGCAGCTTGGCCGGCGGACTAGCGGGAGCCGGGGAGCTGTTTTTT
>TRBV2|NA|TRBJ2-3|TRBD2
CASSESAGGITDTQYF
TGTGCCAGCAGTGAAAGCGCGGGGGGCATCACAGATACGCAGTATTTT
>TRBV5-6|NA|TRBJ2-3|NA
CASSTRLGGLGHTDTQYF
TGTGCCAGCAGCACCAGGCTGGGGGGTTTAGGTCACACAGATACGCAGTATTTT
>TRBV4-1|NA|TRBJ2-1|TRBD2
CASSHLGLAGGPGSYNEQFF
TGCGCCAGCAGCCACCTTGGACTAGCGGGGGGGCCTGGTTCCTACAATGAGCAGTTCTTC
>TRBV7-2|NA|TRBJ2-7|NA
CASSLAGAKNYEQYF
TGTGCCAGCAGCTTAGCAGGGGCGAAAAACTACGAGCAGTACTTC
>TRBV5-1|NA|TRBJ2-3|TRBD2
CASSLTPGGGLATDTQYF
TGCGCCAGCAGCTTGACTCCAGGCGGAGGACTAGCCACAGATACGCAGTATTTT
>TRBV12-3/TRBV12-4|NA|TRBJ1-3|NA
CASSLHSGNTIYF
TGTGCCAGCAGTTTACACTCTGGAAACACCATATATTTT
>TRBV5-1|few|TRBJ2-7|TRBD2
CASSLAGLAGAYEQYF
TGCGCCAGCAGCTTGGCGGGACTAGCGGGAGCCTACGAGCAGTACTTC
>TRBV3-1/TRBV3-2|few|TRBJ2-5|NA
CASSQGILPGSRETQYF
TGTGCCAGCAGCCAAGGAATCCTCCCCGGGTCTAGAGAGACCCAGTACTTC
>TRBV6-5|NA|TRBJ2-7|NA
CASSLTVGGYEQYF
TGTGCCAGCAGTTTGACAGTAGGGGGTTACGAGCAGTACTTC
>TRBV5-8|NA|TRBJ2-7|NA
CASSPSRGNTAYEQYF
TGTGCCAGCAGCCCCTCGAGGGGGAATACAGCCTACGAGCAGTACTTC